This T cell receptor beta chain was sequenced for a study of identical twins. Study-wide points: Conclusions relied on cross-sectional statistical analysis, not following the same donors.

V dropped 1 base and J dropped 5 bases, with 3 bases sitting between them. This CDR3 region has 12 residues. The germline gives CDR1 SGHDN, CDR2 FVKESK. This clonotype was seen repeatedly, ten times or more. Its antigen is not known. TCRdb used MiXCR to reprocess the 5' RACE reads, holding one entry per CDR3 protein. The sample includes roughly 350,000 distinct CDR3 sequences, about 12% of them seen just once. Separately, the same data were catalogued under a study of yellow fever vaccine responses in identical twins.

The sequence was collected from a woman aged 18-35 years in good health. The V call is TRBV14, the J call TRBJ2-4, with D unclear. The sequencing input was CD8+ T cells sorted from blood. Written as DNA, the CDR3 is TGTGCCAGCAGCCAAGTTCAAAACATTCAGTACTTC. Amino acid sequence: CASSQVQNIQYF.